A single sample is the source of the 14 T cell receptor beta chains below, sequenced in a study of blood T cells in healthy people across ages. A second PCR, run for roughly 7 to 12 cycles, used a sample-barcoded 5' primer plus a J-beta primer mix. TCRdb reanalysed the 5' RACE reads using MiXCR and keeps one entry per CDR3 protein. The table records roughly 640,000 distinct CDR3 sequences, approximately 30% of them present only once. Sequencing was performed on blood. These receptors were obtained from an elderly woman in good health.

In the case of this clonotype: A read error may account for a junction end that differs from germline. This chain's CDR3 is CSTSAAETSGGAPYEQYF. CDR3 bases: TGCAGTACTAGCGCAGCCGAGACTAGCGGGGGGGCTCCCTACGAGCAGTACTTC. The chain joins TRBV20-1 to TRBJ2-7, with 14 bases fitting TRBD2. CDR3 size: 18 residues. Germline V gene lookup returns CDR1 DFQATT and CDR2 SNEGSKA (reference sequence).

This chain connects TRBV6-2 or TRBV6-3 to TRBJ2-1; no clear D. The CDR3 is 11 amino acids. Germline values: CDR1 MNHEY, CDR2 SVGEGT. Trimming took 2 bases from V and 6 from J, leaving 2 bases between them. The CDR3 loop reads CASSYGNEQFF. Written as DNA, the CDR3 is TGTGCCAGCAGTTACGGCAATGAGCAGTTCTTC.

This clonotype was counted between two and nine times. The genes are TRBV5-1 and TRBJ2-4; TRBD1 aligns across 8 bases. The DNA end is a closer match to TRBJ2-5, so the J assignment may be wrong. Germline lookup yields CDR1 SGHRS and CDR2 YFSETQ. The CDR3 has 16 residues. The CDR3 loop reads CASSSYGQGVKETQYF. DNA of the CDR3: TGCGCCAGCAGCTCCTACGGACAGGGCGTCAAAGAGACCCAGTACTTC.

Note on this clonotype: A much larger clone lies a single base off, so this may be a read error. This sequence joins TRBV12-3 or TRBV12-4 and TRBJ2-1, with 8 bases lining up with TRBD2. This CDR3 spans 15 amino acids. V shed 6 bases and J 8 bases; nucleotides not matched to a gene: 12. The CDR3: CASSPTGGDYDEQFF. Here the CDR3 DNA reads TGTGCCAGCAGCCCCACCGGGGGGGATTACGATGAGCAGTTCTTC.

A remark on this clonotype: This may arise from a read error, as a much more abundant clone is one base away. V and J are TRBV20-1 and TRBJ2-1; 10 nucleotides agree with TRBD2. Germline V gene lookup returns CDR1 DFQATT and CDR2 SNEGSKA (reference sequence). J lost 4 bases, V lost 1 base, and 13 bases had no gene match. This CDR3 spans 18 amino acids. In DNA form, the CDR3 reads TGCAGTGCTAGAGCGGTTAGCGGGGGGAGCCCAGGTTACAATGAGCAGTTCTTC. Residues: CSARAVSGGSPGYNEQFF.

This clonotype appeared a few times. This chain connects TRBV5-1 to TRBJ1-2; D is uncertain. The ends were cut back, 3 bases at V and 1 base at J, with 13 bases in the middle. The CDR3 length is 15 residues. The germline CDR1 and CDR2 sequences are SGHRS and YFSETQ. CDR3 region: CASSYPGRVNYGYTF. In nucleotides, the CDR3 is TGCGCCAGCAGCTATCCGGGGAGGGTTAACTATGGCTACACCTTC.

This clonotype has a count of ten or more. The CDR3 protein is CASSQGTGGYEQYF. CDR3 sequence (DNA): TGTGCCAGCAGCCAGGGGACAGGGGGGTACGAGCAGTACTTC. The V call is TRBV7-9, the J call TRBJ2-7; the match to TRBD1 covers 11 bases. J gave up 4 bases and V 5 bases, and 4 bases lay outside the gene matches. The CDR3 is made up of 14 amino acids. The germline V gene has CDR1 SEHNR and CDR2 FQNEAQ (reference sequence).

This clonotype was seen repeatedly, ten times or more. This chain links TRBV12-3 or TRBV12-4 with TRBJ1-6; D unresolved. Trimming shortened V by 8 bases and J by 7 bases, and 12 bases separated the two germline ends. This CDR3 spans 13 amino acids. The CDR3 protein is CASGRGINSPLHF. The CDR3 nucleotides are TGTGCCAGCGGAAGAGGGATCAATTCACCCCTCCACTTT.

Only one count was recorded for this clonotype. One end of the junction varies from germline; a read error may be responsible. V and J are TRBV7-9 and TRBJ1-2; a possible D gene is TRBD1 (5 bases). The germline V gene encodes CDR1 SEHNR and CDR2 FQNEAQ (reference sequence). The length of the CDR3 is 13 residues. The CDR3 DNA reads as TGTGCCAGCAGCTCTGGGGGAACGAAAGGCTACACCTTT. Its protein product is CASSSGGTKGYTF.

This chain connects TRBV7-2 to TRBJ2-7; the D gene is possibly TRBD1 (6 bases). This CDR3 has 13 residues. Germline-derived CDR1 and CDR2 are SGHTA and FQGNSA. V lost 4 bases to trimming and J lost 8 bases, with 15 bases between them. The CDR3 region is CASSSTQGFKQYF. For the CDR3, the DNA is TGTGCCAGCAGCTCCACACAGGGTTTCAAGCAGTACTTC. Drawing the rest from reference TRBV7-2 and TRBJ2-7, the complete variable domain is GAGVSQSPSNKVTEKGKDVELRCDPISGHTALYWYRQSLGQGLEFLIYFQGNSAPDKSGLPSDRFSAERTGGSVSTLTIQRTQQEDSAVYLCASSSTQGFKQYFGPGTRLTVT.

V is TRBV5-1 and J is TRBJ2-3; D possibly uses TRBD1 or TRBD2 (5 bases each). Deletions cut 7 bases from V and 5 bases from J, with 11 bases between. The CDR3 has 12 amino acids. Germline V lookup: CDR1 SGHRS, CDR2 YFSETQ. CDR3 residues: CASWDVKDTQYF. In nucleotides, the CDR3 is TGCGCCAGCTGGGACGTTAAAGATACGCAGTATTTT.

V is TRBV18 and J is TRBJ1-5, with 10 bases identical to TRBD1. CDR3 length: 14 residues. V gave up 5 bases and J gave up 6 bases; unmatched junction bases: 4. Per the germline V gene, CDR1 is KGHSH and CDR2 is LQKENI. For the CDR3, the DNA is TGTGCCAGCTCAAGACAGGGGGCTGGTCAGCCCCAGCATTTT. It encodes CASSRQGAGQPQHF. Looking up the rest from reference TRBV18 and TRBJ1-5 gives the full variable domain: NAGVMQNPRHLVRRRGQEARLRCSPMKGHSHVYWYRQLPEEGLKFMVYLQKENIIDESGMPKERFSAEFPKEGPSILRIQQVVRGDSAAYFCASSRQGAGQPQHFGDGTRLSIL.

In its sample, this clonotype was seen many times. The rearrangement links TRBV9 to TRBJ2-7; the match to TRBD1 covers 12 bases. Unmatched junction bases numbered 6, after V lost 4 bases and J lost 7 bases. Germline assignment: CDR1 SGDLS and CDR2 YYNGEE. This CDR3 has 14 amino acids. CDR3 loop: CASSLGTGGWEQYF. CDR3 sequence (DNA): TGTGCCAGCAGCCTCGGGACAGGGGGCTGGGAGCAGTACTTC.

There are many counts of this clonotype. The V gene is TRBV10-3, the J gene TRBJ2-5; 10 bases agree with TRBD1. Germline V gene sequence: CDR1 ENHRY, CDR2 SYGVKD. This CDR3 is 16 amino acids long. V shed 1 base and J 2 bases; nucleotides not matched to a gene: 4. CDR3 in amino acids: CAISEWGQGRQETQYF. In DNA form, the CDR3 reads TGTGCCATCAGTGAGTGGGGACAGGGGAGGCAAGAGACCCAGTACTTC.